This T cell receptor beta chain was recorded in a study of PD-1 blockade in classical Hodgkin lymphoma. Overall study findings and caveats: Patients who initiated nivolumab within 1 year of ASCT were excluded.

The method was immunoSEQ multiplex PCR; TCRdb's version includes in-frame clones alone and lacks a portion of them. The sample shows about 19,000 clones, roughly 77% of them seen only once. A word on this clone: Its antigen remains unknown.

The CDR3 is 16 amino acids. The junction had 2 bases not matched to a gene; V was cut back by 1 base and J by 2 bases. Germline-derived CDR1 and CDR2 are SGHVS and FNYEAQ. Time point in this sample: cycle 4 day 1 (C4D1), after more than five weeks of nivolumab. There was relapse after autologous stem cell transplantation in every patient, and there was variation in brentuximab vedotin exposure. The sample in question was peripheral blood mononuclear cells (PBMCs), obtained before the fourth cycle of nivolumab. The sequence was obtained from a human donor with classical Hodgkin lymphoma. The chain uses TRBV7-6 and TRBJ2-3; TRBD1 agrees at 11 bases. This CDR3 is CASSLGTGGLTDTQYF. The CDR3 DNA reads TGTGCCAGCAGCTTAGGGACAGGGGGCCTCACAGATACGCAGTATTTT.